This is a list of T cell receptor beta chains from one sample in a study of siplizumab effects on memory and regulatory T cells. Sequencing used immunoSEQ multiplex PCR; TCRdb keeps in-frame clones, though not all of them. Counted here are approximately 50,000 clones, about 94% occurring once; the ten biggest clones make up 17%. What was sequenced was CD8+ T cells sorted from blood. The receptors originated from a human donor in good health. CDR3s leave out the opening cysteine and the closing phenylalanine or tryptophan. The order of the fields is V gene, J gene, CDR3 protein.

V: TRBV6-5; J: TRBJ1-2; CDR3: ASSSRTGDYGYT
V: TRBV5-1; J: TRBJ2-3; CDR3: ASSFRGERTIPSSTDTQY
V: TRBV5-1; J: TRBJ2-5; CDR3: ASSDRDRPLQETQY
V: TRBV5-1; J: TRBJ2-7; CDR3: ASKRSGLEDEQY
V: TRBV4-1; J: TRBJ1-1; CDR3: ASSQVRGLNTEAF
V: TRBV19; J: TRBJ1-5; CDR3: ASATGGQPQH
V: TRBV7-9; J: TRBJ2-7; CDR3: ASSPPSGGYSIYEQY
V: TRBV19; J: TRBJ2-2; CDR3: ASSLIRAAGELF
V: TRBV13; J: TRBJ2-3; CDR3: ASSLYRQGADTQY
V: TRBV6-4; J: TRBJ2-2; CDR3: ASSDSTTGELF
V: TRBV28; J: TRBJ2-7; CDR3: ASSLPLWEQY
V: TRBV5-1; J: TRBJ2-1; CDR3: ASSPGYNEQF
V: TRBV6-5; J: TRBJ2-1; CDR3: ASSYPGNEQF
V: TRBV7-8; J: TRBJ2-2; CDR3: ASSDRTSATGELF
V: TRBV6-4; J: TRBJ2-1; CDR3: ASSDSADSYNEQF
V: TRBV4-2; J: TRBJ1-1; CDR3: ASSQESRGLDTEAF
V: TRBV5-1; J: TRBJ2-1; CDR3: ASSARLAGDNEQF
V: TRBV9; J: TRBJ1-4; CDR3: ASSVEDQSSEKLF
V: TRBV5-1; J: TRBJ2-7; CDR3: ASSPGLAGGLYEQY
V: TRBV5-1; J: TRBJ2-1; CDR3: ASSLGTATNEQF
V: TRBV5-8; J: TRBJ2-2; CDR3: ASSGPFGQGAGELF
V: TRBV4-1; J: TRBJ2-2; CDR3: ASSQLTSSRTNTGELF
V: TRBV28; J: TRBJ1-1; CDR3: ASSHNRDGLMNTEAF
V: TRBV7-9; J: TRBJ2-7; CDR3: ASSHQSSYEQY
V: TRBV28; J: TRBJ1-3; CDR3: ASSLGVPGNTIY
V: TRBV15; J: TRBJ2-1; CDR3: ATSLNRDFGF
V: TRBV6-1; J: TRBJ2-6; CDR3: ASSEGGSGANVLA
V: TRBV2; J: TRBJ2-3; CDR3: ASRGLEMDTDTQY
V: TRBV4-1; J: TRBJ2-1; CDR3: ASSRKVGRNEQF
V: TRBV27; J: TRBJ1-5; CDR3: ASSLTGVGNQPQH
V: TRBV5-6; J: TRBJ1-5; CDR3: ASSLGNSNQPQH
V: TRBV28; J: TRBJ2-7; CDR3: ASSLMYNPNEQY
V: TRBV2; J: TRBJ2-5; CDR3: ASSKNRETQY
V: TRBV2; J: TRBJ2-1; CDR3: ASSKTGVNEQF
V: TRBV2; J: TRBJ2-7; CDR3: ASSDVRVYEQY
V: TRBV29-1; J: TRBJ2-3; CDR3: SVERGTRHTQY
V: TRBV6-4; J: TRBJ2-2; CDR3: ASSELAGGTGELF
V: TRBV28; J: TRBJ2-5; CDR3: ASSTRGGEETQY
V: TRBV5-6; J: TRBJ1-1; CDR3: ASSLGGNTEAF
V: TRBV30; J: TRBJ2-7; CDR3: AWSVTRVADEQY
V: TRBV10-2; J: TRBJ1-1; CDR3: ASNLNRGTEAF
V: TRBV7-9; J: TRBJ2-3; CDR3: ASSSNRDRVLDTQY
V: TRBV7-6; J: TRBJ2-3; CDR3: ASSPGVATDTQY
V: TRBV10-3; J: TRBJ2-3; CDR3: AISGGVADSTDTQY
V: TRBV19; J: TRBJ1-5; CDR3: ASSIVPGGGNQPQH
V: TRBV30; J: TRBJ1-1; CDR3: AWSGLGGEYSEAF
V: TRBV9; J: TRBJ2-1; CDR3: ASSVGAGVKF
V: TRBV7-3; J: TRBJ1-1; CDR3: ASSYGGRGTEAF
V: TRBV27; J: TRBJ2-7; CDR3: ASSPHPSLASYEQY
V: TRBV28; J: TRBJ2-7; CDR3: ASRVRGPSYEQY
V: TRBV7-9; J: TRBJ2-7; CDR3: ASRTRDGYEQY
V: TRBV28; J: TRBJ2-5; CDR3: ASSTSRTQY